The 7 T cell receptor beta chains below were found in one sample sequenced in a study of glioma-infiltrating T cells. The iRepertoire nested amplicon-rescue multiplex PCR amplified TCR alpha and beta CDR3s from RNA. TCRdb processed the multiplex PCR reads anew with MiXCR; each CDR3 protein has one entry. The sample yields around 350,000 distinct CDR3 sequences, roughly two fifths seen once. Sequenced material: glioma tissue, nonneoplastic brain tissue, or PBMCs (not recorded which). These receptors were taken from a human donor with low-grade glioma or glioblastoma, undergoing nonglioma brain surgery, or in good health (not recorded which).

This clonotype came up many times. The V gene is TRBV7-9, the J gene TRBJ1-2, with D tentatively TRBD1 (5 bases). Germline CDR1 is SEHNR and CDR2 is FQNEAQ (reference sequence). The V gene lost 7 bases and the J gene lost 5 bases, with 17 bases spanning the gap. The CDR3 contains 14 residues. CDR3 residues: CASNPTADPYGYTF. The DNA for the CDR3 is TGTGCCAGCAACCCGACAGCCGATCCTTATGGCTACACCTTC.

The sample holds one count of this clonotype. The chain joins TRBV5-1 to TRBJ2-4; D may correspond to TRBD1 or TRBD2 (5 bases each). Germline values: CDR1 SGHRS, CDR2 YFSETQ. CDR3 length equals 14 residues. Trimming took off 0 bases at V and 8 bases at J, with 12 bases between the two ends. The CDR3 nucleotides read TGCGCCAGCAGCTTGGATGGGGGATTTGACATTCAGTACTTC. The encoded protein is CASSLDGGFDIQYF.

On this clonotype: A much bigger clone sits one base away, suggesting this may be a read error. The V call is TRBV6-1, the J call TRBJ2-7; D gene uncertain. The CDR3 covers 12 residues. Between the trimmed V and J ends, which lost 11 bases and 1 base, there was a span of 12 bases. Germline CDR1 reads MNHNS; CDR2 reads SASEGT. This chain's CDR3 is CAGTDRSYEQYF. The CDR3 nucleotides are TGTGCCGGCACCGACCGATCCTACGAGCAGTACTTC.

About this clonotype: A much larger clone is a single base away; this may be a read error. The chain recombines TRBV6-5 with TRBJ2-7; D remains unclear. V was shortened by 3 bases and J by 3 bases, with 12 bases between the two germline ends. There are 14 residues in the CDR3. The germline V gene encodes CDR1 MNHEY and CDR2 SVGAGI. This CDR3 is CASSYLHHDYEQYF. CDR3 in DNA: TGTGCCAGCAGTTATTTGCATCATGACTACGAGCAGTACTTC.

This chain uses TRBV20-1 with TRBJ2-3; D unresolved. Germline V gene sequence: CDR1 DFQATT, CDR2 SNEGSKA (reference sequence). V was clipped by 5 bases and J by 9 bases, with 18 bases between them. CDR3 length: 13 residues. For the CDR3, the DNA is TGCAGTGCTCTCCCCGCCAAAGATAGGACGCAGTATTTT. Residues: CSALPAKDRTQYF.

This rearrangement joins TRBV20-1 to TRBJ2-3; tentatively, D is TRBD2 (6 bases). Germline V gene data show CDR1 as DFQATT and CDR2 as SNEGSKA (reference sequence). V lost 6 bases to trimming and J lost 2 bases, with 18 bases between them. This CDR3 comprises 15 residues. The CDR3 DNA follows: TGCAGTGCCCAACCCGGAGGGCGCCACACAGATACGCAGTATTTT. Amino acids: CSAQPGGRHTDTQYF.

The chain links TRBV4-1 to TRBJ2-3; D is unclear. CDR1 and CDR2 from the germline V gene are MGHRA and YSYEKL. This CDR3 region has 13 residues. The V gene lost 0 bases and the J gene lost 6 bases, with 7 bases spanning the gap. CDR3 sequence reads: CASSQEETDTQYF. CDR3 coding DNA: TGCGCCAGCAGCCAAGAGGAAACGGATACGCAGTATTTT.